The 24 T cell receptor beta chains below were found in one sample sequenced in a study of blood T cell repertoires in COVID-19. TCRdb's table, derived via immunoSEQ multiplex PCR, lists solely in-frame clones and lacks some. The data show fewer than 500,000 clones, approximately 86% seen once. The sequenced sample was PBMCs or T cells enriched from blood (not recorded which). The source of these receptors is a woman between 18 and 30 years old who had recovered from COVID-19.

In this sample, this clone turned up once. V is TRBV9 and J is TRBJ1-5; D may be TRBD1 (5 bases). The V and J ends lost 4 bases and 1 base respectively, with 6 bases between them. The germline V gene has CDR1 SGDLS and CDR2 YYNGEE. CDR3 size: 13 residues. As DNA, the CDR3 is TGTGCCAGCAGCTCAGGGAGCAATCAGCCCCAGCATTTT. This translates into CASSSGSNQPQHF.

Turning to this clone: The junction differs from germline at one of its ends, possibly a read error. The chain couples TRBV6-5 to TRBJ2-3; tentative D call: TRBD1 (5 bases). This CDR3 comprises 15 residues. CDR1 is MNHEY, CDR2 SVGAGI, per germline. The CDR3 bases are TGTGCCAGCAATTACCAGGGATACTCCACATATACGCAGTATTTT. Its protein is CASNYQGYSTYTQYF.

This clone came up once. The chain uses TRBV28 and TRBJ1-4; 7 nucleotides align to TRBD1. This CDR3 spans 13 amino acids. Per the germline V gene, CDR1 is MDHEN and CDR2 is SYDVKM. With V trimmed by 6 bases and J by 7 bases, 5 bases remained unmatched. The CDR3 nucleotides read TGTGCCAGCAGGAGGGGGCGGGGTGAAAAACTGTTTTTT. Translating gives CASRRGRGEKLFF.

This rearrangement joins TRBV9 to TRBJ2-3, with a tentative D call TRBD2 (7 bases). Trimming cost V 0 bases and J 1 base, with 12 bases left between them. This CDR3 has 16 amino acids. Per germline, CDR1 SGDLS and CDR2 YYNGEE. CDR3 sequence (DNA): TGTGCCAGCAGCGTAGCCGGGGGGCACCGCACAGATACGCAGTATTTT. This encodes CASSVAGGHRTDTQYF.

The V and J genes are TRBV29-1 and TRBJ1-1; D perhaps matches TRBD1 (5 bases). Trimming left V 7 bases short and J 5 bases short, with 14 bases between. There are 12 residues in the CDR3. Per the germline V gene, CDR1 is SQVTM and CDR2 is ANQGSEA. CDR3 loop: CSGQGGTTEAFF. The CDR3 DNA is TGCAGCGGGCAGGGAGGAACGACTGAAGCTTTCTTT.

This chain connects TRBV30 to TRBJ1-1; the match to TRBD1 covers 11 bases. This CDR3 contains 13 residues. Per the germline V gene, CDR1 is GTSNPN and CDR2 is SVGIG (reference sequence). Germline trimming cut 3 bases from V and 10 bases from J; bases unmatched to any gene: 7. The DNA for the CDR3 is TGTGCCTGGAGGGGACAGGGGGGCGTTGGAGCTTTCTTT. This translates into CAWRGQGGVGAFF. Full variable domain (outside the CDR3, taken from reference TRBV30 and TRBJ1-1): SQTIHQWPATLVQPVGSPLSLECTVEGTSNPNLYWYRQAAGRGLQLLFYSVGIGQISSEVPQNLSASRPQDRQFILSSKKLLLSDSGFYLCAWRGQGGVGAFFGQGTRLTVV.

The J gene is TRBJ2-2, the V gene TRBV10-1; a weak D match, TRBD2 (6 bases). V lost 2 bases and J lost 0, with 7 bases in between. Germline CDR1 is WNHNN and CDR2 is SYGVQD (reference sequence). The CDR3 totals 15 residues. The CDR3 protein is CASSERGSNTGELFF. Here the CDR3 DNA reads TGCGCCAGCAGTGAGCGGGGGTCGAACACCGGGGAGCTGTTTTTT.

The chain employs TRBV3-1 (or the pseudogene TRBV3-2) and TRBJ1-6, with 10 positions matching TRBD1. V lost 7 bases and J lost 8; bases outside the gene matches: 11. The CDR3 contains 16 residues. The V gene's germline CDR1 is LGHDT and CDR2 YNNKEL (reference sequence). CDR3 region: CASTATPGQGHSPLHF. The DNA of the CDR3 is TGTGCCAGCACAGCGACCCCGGGACAGGGGCATTCACCCCTCCACTTT.

This chain uses TRBV7-8 with TRBJ2-5; unclear D gene. The CDR3 sequence is 13 residues long. V lost 2 bases to trimming and J lost 4 bases, with 8 bases between them. Germline V gene sequence: CDR1 SGHVS, CDR2 FQNEAQ. The CDR3 spells CASSLQRRETQYF. The CDR3 region has the DNA TGTGCCAGCAGCTTACAGAGGAGAGAGACCCAGTACTTC.

This chain connects TRBV12-3 or TRBV12-4 to TRBJ2-5; D is undetermined. The CDR3 extends over 12 amino acids. Trimming took 6 bases from V and 2 from J, leaving 7 bases between them. Here the CDR3 DNA reads TGTGCCAGCAGAAACGAGCAAGAGACCCAGTACTTC. This gives the protein CASRNEQETQYF.

The chain links TRBV5-1 to TRBJ2-6; D possibly corresponds to TRBD1 (5 bases). CDR3 length: 16 amino acids. Trimming pared 0 bases from V and 0 bases from J, leaving 7 bases between. The germline CDR1 and CDR2 sequences are SGHRS and YFSETQ. CDR3 bases: TGCGCCAGCAGCTTGGAGGGGTCCTCTGGGGCCAACGTCCTGACTTTC. Its translation is CASSLEGSSGANVLTF.

The V and J genes are TRBV12-5 and TRBJ2-7; 10 positions agree with TRBD1. After removal of 5 bases from V and 0 bases from J, the junction contained 10 bases not matched to a gene. The V gene's germline CDR1 is LGHNT and CDR2 FRNRAP. The CDR3 spans 17 residues. CDR3 sequence (DNA): TGTGCTAGTGGTCGATTACCGGGACAGGGGAGCTCCTACGAGCAGTACTTC. As protein: CASGRLPGQGSSYEQYF.

In regard to this clone: Distinct nucleotide sequences in the sample also encode this CDR3. This chain links TRBV5-1 with TRBJ2-7; perhaps TRBD2 as D (5 bases). Trimming removed 0 bases at V and 3 bases at J, with 10 bases between. The CDR3 covers 14 residues. Germline lookup yields CDR1 SGHRS and CDR2 YFSETQ. CDR3 loop: CASSLDPGSYEQYF. The DNA of the CDR3 is TGCGCCAGCAGCTTGGATCCGGGGAGCTACGAGCAGTACTTC.

This clone was found once. CDR3 protein: CASSHPGGSKSVKLAKNIQYF. The CDR3 bases are TGTGCCAGCAGTCATCCGGGGGGCTCGAAATCCGTTAAACTAGCCAAAAACATTCAGTACTTC. The chain carries TRBV6-6 and TRBJ2-4, with D possibly being TRBD2 (7 bases). Looked up from germline, CDR1 is MNHNY and CDR2 is SVGAGI (reference sequence). This CDR3 is 21 amino acids long. With 5 bases removed from V and 0 bases from J, the gap between germline ends came to 29 bases.

The V and J genes are TRBV30 and TRBJ1-2; no firm D call. The CDR3 loop spans 13 amino acids. Trimming stripped 2 bases from V and 6 bases from J, with 13 bases between. Germline CDR1 reads GTSNPN; CDR2 reads SVGIG (reference sequence). The CDR3 DNA is TGTGCCTGGAGTCTGCGGGAATCAGATGGCTACACCTTC. Translation gives CAWSLRESDGYTF.

In this sample, this clone turned up many times. The gene calls are TRBV2 and TRBJ1-2; 7 bases fit TRBD1. The V gene's germline CDR1 is SNHLY and CDR2 FYNNEI. There are 13 residues in the CDR3. V was clipped by 6 bases and J by 2 bases; unmatched bases: 3. CDR3 DNA sequence: TGTGCCAGCAGAGCGGACAGGAACTATGGCTACACCTTC. Protein: CASRADRNYGYTF.

The chain is built from TRBV7-9 and TRBJ1-1; TRBD1 is a possible D gene (5 bases). This CDR3 is 16 amino acids long. CDR1 is SEHNR and CDR2 is FQNEAQ in the germline V gene (reference sequence). With 3 bases removed from V and 3 bases from J, the gap between germline ends came to 17 bases. This chain's CDR3 is CASSLSGWGGHTEAFF. CDR3 in DNA: TGTGCCAGCAGCTTGTCAGGGTGGGGAGGTCACACTGAAGCTTTCTTT.

J is TRBJ2-3 and V is TRBV11-2; the match to TRBD1 covers 11 bases. The germline gives CDR1 SGHAT, CDR2 FQNNGV. V gave up 4 bases and J gave up 5 bases; unmatched junction bases: 5. CDR3 length: 15 amino acids. Written as DNA, the CDR3 is TGTGCCAGCAGCTCAGGGACAGGGGGAGGAGATACGCAGTATTTT. It specifies CASSSGTGGGDTQYF.

This clone was seen just once. The chain combines TRBV6-5 with TRBJ2-7; tentative D call: TRBD1 (6 bases). Germline loops: CDR1 MNHEY, CDR2 SVGAGI. There are 15 residues in the CDR3. V lost 6 bases and J lost 0, with 15 bases in between. CDR3 protein: CASRLRTASSYEQYF. CDR3 DNA: TGTGCCAGCAGACTCAGGACAGCCAGCTCCTACGAGCAGTACTTC.

The chain joins TRBV5-5 to TRBJ2-5; D gene uncertain. In germline, CDR1 is SGHKS, CDR2 YYEKEE (reference sequence). V shed 4 bases and J shed 1 base, with 11 bases lying between them. The CDR3 runs to 14 residues. CDR3 region: CASSLRLRQETQYF. CDR3 sequence (DNA): TGTGCCAGCAGCCTCAGGCTTCGCCAAGAGACCCAGTACTTC.

The chain has TRBV5-1 and TRBJ2-1; TRBD2 agrees at 13 bases. There are 15 residues in the CDR3. J lost 8 bases, V lost 1 base, and 3 bases had no gene match. CDR1 and CDR2 (germline): SGHRS, YFSETQ. The CDR3 here is CASSLTSGGADEQFF. DNA for the CDR3: TGCGCCAGCAGCTTGACTAGCGGGGGGGCTGATGAGCAGTTCTTC.

CDR3 amino acids: CATRKTGENYGYTF. The CDR3 DNA is TGTGCCACCAGGAAGACAGGGGAGAACTATGGCTACACCTTC. The chain joins TRBV24-1 to TRBJ1-2; 8 nucleotides match TRBD1. V lost 7 bases, J lost 2 bases, and 5 bases stayed unmatched. The CDR3 runs to 14 residues. In germline, CDR1 is KGHDR, CDR2 SFDVKD.

Regarding this clone: A junction boundary mismatches the germline segment, possibly from a read error. CDR3 sequence (DNA): TGTGCCAGCAGCGCCTATAATGAGCAGTTCTTC. Amino acid sequence: CASSAYNEQFF. This chain uses TRBV13 with TRBJ2-1; no clear D gene. The CDR3 has 11 amino acids. Germline-derived CDR1 and CDR2 are PRHDT and FYEKMQ (reference sequence).

The rearrangement links TRBV28 to TRBJ1-5; the D is unclear. Trimming cost V 3 bases and J 11 bases, with 11 bases left between them. The CDR3 length is 12 residues. CDR1 is MDHEN and CDR2 is SYDVKM in the germline V gene. For the CDR3, the DNA is TGTGCCAGCAGTTTCGGGGTTGCGGCCCAGCATTTT. It translates to CASSFGVAAQHF.